This entry lists 21 T cell receptor beta chains sequenced from one sample in a study of T cell responses to AZD1222 COVID-19 vaccine. Here immunoSEQ multiplex PCR was the method, and the copy in TCRdb shows in-frame clones only, minus some. The sample yields around 100,000 clones, roughly 88% seen once. The starting material was peripheral blood, obtained 28 days after the second AZD1222 dose. Receptors were obtained from an adult who received the AZD1222 COVID-19 vaccine.

The chain uses TRBV7-9 and TRBJ2-4, with 7 positions matching TRBD1. CDR1 and CDR2 from the germline V gene are SEHNR and FQNEAQ (reference sequence). V lost 5 bases and J lost 8; bases outside the gene matches: 6. CDR3 length: 13 residues. The CDR3 DNA reads TGTGCCAGCAGCGCCACAGGGGCGGACATTCAGTACTTC. Residues: CASSATGADIQYF.

The chain is built from TRBV2 and TRBJ1-4, with a tentative D call TRBD1 (6 bases). Germline V gives CDR1 SNHLY, CDR2 FYNNEI. This CDR3 is built from 16 residues. V shed 3 bases and J shed 4 bases, with 15 bases lying between them. The CDR3 here is CASSEDSPQFNEKLFF. The CDR3 bases are TGTGCCAGCAGTGAGGACAGCCCACAGTTTAATGAAAAACTGTTTTTT.

The chain uses TRBV18 and TRBJ1-1, with TRBD1 matching over 7 bases. V shed 0 bases and J 5 bases; nucleotides not matched to a gene: 3. Germline V CDR1 and CDR2: KGHSH, LQKENI. The length of the CDR3 is 14 residues. The CDR3 sequence: CASSPPTTGTEAFF. The DNA of the CDR3 is TGTGCCAGCTCACCACCGACGACAGGGACTGAAGCTTTCTTT.

V usage is TRBV27 and J usage is TRBJ1-2; 11 bases map to TRBD1. The CDR3 consists of 16 residues. The germline V gene encodes CDR1 MNHEY and CDR2 SMNVEV (reference sequence). The junction had 3 bases not matched to a gene; V was cut back by 0 bases and J by 3 bases. CDR3 nucleotide sequence: TGTGCCAGCAGTTTATCGGGGACAGGGGGTTACTATGGCTACACCTTC. Protein: CASSLSGTGGYYGYTF.

CDR3 region: CASSPREITEAFF. DNA for the CDR3: TGTGCCAGCTCACCCCGGGAGATCACTGAAGCTTTCTTT. The chain has TRBV18 and TRBJ1-1, with no clear D. Germline lookup yields CDR1 KGHSH and CDR2 LQKENI. This CDR3 spans 13 amino acids. Trimming cost V 3 bases and J 4 bases, with 9 bases left between them.

The chain carries TRBV18 and TRBJ1-6; D possibly corresponds to TRBD1 (5 bases). The CDR3 spans 16 residues. Germline assignment: CDR1 KGHSH and CDR2 LQKENI. Between the trimmed V and J ends, which lost 1 base and 8 bases, there was a span of 15 bases. The CDR3 nucleotides are TGTGCCAGCTCACCACGATTTCAGGGCGGCGATTCACCCCTCCACTTT. Its translation is CASSPRFQGGDSPLHF.

CDR3 DNA: TGTGCCAGCAGCCAGGGACAGGGTAATGGCTACACCTTC. Protein sequence: CASSQGQGNGYTF. This chain connects TRBV7-9 to TRBJ1-2, with 9 bases identical to TRBD1. V gave up 5 bases and J gave up 6 bases; unmatched junction bases: 4. Germline loops: CDR1 SEHNR, CDR2 FQNEAQ (reference sequence). The CDR3 is 13 residues long.

The chain joins TRBV4-1 to TRBJ2-3; D is unclear. This CDR3 region has 14 residues. From germline, CDR1 is MGHRA and CDR2 YSYEKL. V was trimmed by 4 bases and J by 3 bases, leaving 11 bases between them. DNA of the CDR3: TGCGCCAGCAGCCCTACAGATAGGACAGATACGCAGTATTTT. Translation gives CASSPTDRTDTQYF.

The genes are TRBV7-9 and TRBJ2-2; 10 nucleotides line up with TRBD1. The V gene's germline CDR1 is SEHNR and CDR2 FQNEAQ (reference sequence). CDR3 size: 15 residues. V dropped 5 bases and J dropped 6; count of bases not matched to a gene: 6. Here the CDR3 reads CASSTRQGAAGELFF. CDR3 nucleotides: TGTGCCAGCAGCACCCGACAGGGGGCTGCCGGGGAGCTGTTTTTT.

This chain connects TRBV7-3 to TRBJ2-3, with TRBD2 matching 11 bases. J was trimmed by 4 bases and V by 6 bases; bases with no gene match: 6. This CDR3 has 15 amino acids. Germline CDR1 SGHTA, CDR2 FQGTGA. This CDR3 is CASSHSGGAADTQYF. The CDR3 DNA is TGTGCCAGCAGTCATAGCGGGGGGGCCGCAGATACGCAGTATTTT.

The gene calls are TRBV6-2 or TRBV6-3 and TRBJ2-3; perhaps TRBD1 as D (6 bases). The V gene's germline CDR1 is MNHEY and CDR2 SVGEGT. With 2 bases removed from V and 3 bases from J, the gap between germline ends came to 15 bases. The CDR3 totals 16 residues. DNA for the CDR3: TGTGCCAGCAGTTACAGCGGTTTGGGGGCTACAGATACGCAGTATTTT. This gives the protein CASSYSGLGATDTQYF.

V usage is TRBV7-8 and J usage is TRBJ2-7; no definite D call. CDR3 length equals 14 residues. Germline assignment: CDR1 SGHVS and CDR2 FQNEAQ. Deletions cut 5 bases from V and 3 bases from J, with 14 bases between. The CDR3 sequence: CASSPRVDVYEQYF. CDR3 nucleotide sequence: TGTGCCAGCAGCCCAAGAGTAGACGTCTACGAGCAGTACTTC.

The J gene is TRBJ1-5, the V gene TRBV27, with TRBD1 matching 7 bases. The germline V gene has CDR1 MNHEY and CDR2 SMNVEV (reference sequence). The CDR3 is made up of 16 amino acids. J gave up 2 bases and V 5 bases, and 9 bases lay outside the gene matches. CDR3 amino acids: CASSTTQGFGNQPQHF. The CDR3, as DNA: TGTGCCAGCAGTACTACACAGGGGTTTGGCAATCAGCCCCAGCATTTT.

The V and J genes are TRBV2 and TRBJ1-5; D is unclear. Looked up from germline, CDR1 is SNHLY and CDR2 is FYNNEI. This CDR3 comprises 13 residues. The V gene lost 7 bases and the J gene lost 0 bases, with 7 bases spanning the gap. CDR3 protein: CASNWDSNQPQHF. CDR3 sequence (DNA): TGTGCCAGCAACTGGGATAGCAATCAGCCCCAGCATTTT.

The chain carries TRBV10-3 and TRBJ1-1; D might be TRBD1 (6 bases). CDR1 and CDR2 (germline): ENHRY, SYGVKD. Between the trimmed V and J ends, which lost 3 bases and 2 bases, there was a span of 13 bases. The CDR3 sequence is 15 residues long. The CDR3 coding sequence is TGTGCCATCAGTGACCCGGACAGACTAAACACTGAAGCTTTCTTT. It yields the protein CAISDPDRLNTEAFF.

This clone has just a few counts. CDR3 bases: TGTGCCAGCAGTCTAGGACTAGCGGGGGAGGTGGATACGCAGTATTTT. This translates into CASSLGLAGEVDTQYF. The V call is TRBV27, the J call TRBJ2-3; 13 nucleotides match TRBD2. The CDR3 is made up of 16 amino acids. J lost 6 bases, V lost 5 bases, and 8 bases had no gene match. The germline gives CDR1 MNHEY, CDR2 SMNVEV (reference sequence).

The chain links TRBV21-1 to TRBJ1-5; the table's D call TRBD1 went unverified against the DNA. TRBV21-1 is deemed a pseudogene. There are 19 residues in the CDR3. CDR3 in DNA: TGTGCCAGCAGCAAAGGTCCGGGACAGGGGGCGAAAGTCAATCAGCCCCAGCATTTT. Translated, it gives CASSKGPGQGAKVNQPQHF.

This sequence joins TRBV7-8 and TRBJ2-7; D tentatively reads TRBD1 or TRBD2 (5 bases each). The CDR3 runs 16 residues. The ends were cut back, 5 bases at V and 0 bases at J, with 17 bases in the middle. Germline V CDR1 and CDR2: SGHVS, FQNEAQ. Here the CDR3 DNA reads TGTGCCAGCAGCCAAGTTCCGGGACGGACCTCCTACGAGCAGTACTTC. This encodes CASSQVPGRTSYEQYF.

This clone was seen only a few times. The sample holds other DNA sequences that translate to the same CDR3. The J gene is TRBJ1-5, the V gene TRBV2; TRBD1 matches 9 bases. Per the germline V gene, CDR1 is SNHLY and CDR2 is FYNNEI. This CDR3 is 14 amino acids long. With V trimmed by 5 bases and J by 5 bases, 4 bases remained unmatched. The CDR3 reads CASSPGQGHQPQHF. The CDR3 DNA sequence: TGTGCCAGCAGTCCGGGACAGGGACATCAGCCCCAGCATTTT.

The chain is built from TRBV7-2 and TRBJ1-5; D is uncertain. The germline V gene encodes CDR1 SGHTA and CDR2 FQGNSA. This CDR3 spans 13 amino acids. Deletions cut 6 bases from V and 5 bases from J, with 11 bases between. CDR3 in amino acids: CASSQTAYQPQHF. CDR3 nucleotides: TGTGCCAGCAGTCAGACGGCTTATCAGCCCCAGCATTTT. The whole variable domain, filled in from reference TRBV7-2 and TRBJ1-5, reads GAGVSQSPSNKVTEKGKDVELRCDPISGHTALYWYRQSLGQGLEFLIYFQGNSAPDKSGLPSDRFSAERTGGSVSTLTIQRTQQEDSAVYLCASSQTAYQPQHFGDGTRLSIL.

The CDR3 protein is CASSVNRDRGDNEQFF. In DNA form, the CDR3 reads TGTGCCAGCAGCGTAAACCGGGACAGGGGGGACAATGAGCAGTTCTTC. The gene calls are TRBV9 and TRBJ2-1, with TRBD1 identical over 11 bases. Germline CDR1 is SGDLS and CDR2 is YYNGEE. The CDR3 is 16 residues long. After removal of 1 base from V and 5 bases from J, the junction contained 5 bases not matched to a gene.